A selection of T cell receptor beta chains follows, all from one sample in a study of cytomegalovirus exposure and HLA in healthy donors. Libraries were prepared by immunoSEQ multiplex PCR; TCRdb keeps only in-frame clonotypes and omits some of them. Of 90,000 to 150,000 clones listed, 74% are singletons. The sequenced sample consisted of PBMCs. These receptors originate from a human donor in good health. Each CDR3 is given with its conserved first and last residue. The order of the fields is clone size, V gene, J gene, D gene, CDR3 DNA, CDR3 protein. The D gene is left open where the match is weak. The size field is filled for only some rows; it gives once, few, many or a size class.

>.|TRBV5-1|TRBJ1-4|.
TGCGCCAGCACGGGGGTCAGTGGAGATGAAAAACTGTTTTTT
CASTGVSGDEKLFF
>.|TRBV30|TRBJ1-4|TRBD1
TGTGCCTGGGGGGCCGGGACAGGGACTGAAAAACTGTTTTTT
CAWGAGTGTEKLFF
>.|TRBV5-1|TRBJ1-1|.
TGCGCCAGTACCCAGGCGGGAATAGACACTGAAGCTTTCTTT
CASTQAGIDTEAFF
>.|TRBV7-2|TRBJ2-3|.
TGTGCCAGCAGCTCCCGCGGCGGGGCCACAGATACGCAGTATTTT
CASSSRGGATDTQYF
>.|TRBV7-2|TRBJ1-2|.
TGTGCCAGCAGCACCAGACAGGAAAACTATGGCTACACCTTC
CASSTRQENYGYTF
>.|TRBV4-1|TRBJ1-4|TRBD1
TGCGCCAGCAGCCGAACCGGGACAGCAGGTGAAAAACTGTTTTTT
CASSRTGTAGEKLFF
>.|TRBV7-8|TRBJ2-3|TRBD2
TGTGCCAGCAGCTTAGGGGCTAGCGGAAGCACAGATACGCAGTATTTT
CASSLGASGSTDTQYF
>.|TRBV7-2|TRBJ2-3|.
TGTGCCAGCAGCCCAGCGGTGTATGGCACAGATACGCAGTATTTT
CASSPAVYGTDTQYF
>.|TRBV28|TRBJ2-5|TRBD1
TGTGCCAGCAGTCAGGGACAGGTTCAAGAGACCCAGTACTTC
CASSQGQVQETQYF
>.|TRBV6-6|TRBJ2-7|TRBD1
TGTGCCAGCACCAAGGGACAGGGGACCTACGAGCAGTACTTC
CASTKGQGTYEQYF
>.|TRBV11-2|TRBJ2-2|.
TGTGCCAGCAGCTTATCTTCCGGGGGGCCGAAGGGGGAGCTGTTTTTT
CASSLSSGGPKGELFF
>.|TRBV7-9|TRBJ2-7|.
TGTGCCAGCAGTCCAGGCCCGTCGCAGACCTACGAGCAGTACTTC
CASSPGPSQTYEQYF
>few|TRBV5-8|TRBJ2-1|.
TGTGCCAGCAGCTCGCCAGGGGTACGGAAACTTAACAATGAGCAGTTCTTC
CASSSPGVRKLNNEQFF
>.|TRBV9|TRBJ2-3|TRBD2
TGTGCCAGCAGCGTGACTAGCGGGGGGGCCACCGATACGCAGTATTTT
CASSVTSGGATDTQYF
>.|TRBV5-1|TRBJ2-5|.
TGCGCCAGCAGATTGACAGGCTCCGGGGGTGAGCAGTACTTC
CASRLTGSGGEQYF
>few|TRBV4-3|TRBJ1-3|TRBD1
TGCGCCAGCAGCCAAGATGGGACAGGCTCTGGAAACACCATATATTTT
CASSQDGTGSGNTIYF
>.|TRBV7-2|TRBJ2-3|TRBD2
TGTGCCAGCAGCTTATCGCCGGGGGGGCGAGATACGCAGTATTTT
CASSLSPGGRDTQYF
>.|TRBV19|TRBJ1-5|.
TGTGCCAGTACCGAGACACCCAGCCCCAATCAGCCCCAGCATTTT
CASTETPSPNQPQHF
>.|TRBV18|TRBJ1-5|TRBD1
TGTGCCAGCTCACCGGGACAGGGCTACAATCAGCCCCAGCATTTT
CASSPGQGYNQPQHF
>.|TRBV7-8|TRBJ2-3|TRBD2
TGTGCCAGCAGCTTAGCTGCGGGACTATCTTGGCGAACAGATACGCAGTATTTT
CASSLAAGLSWRTDTQYF
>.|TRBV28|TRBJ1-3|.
TGTGCCAGCAACCACTTAACAGGGTCTGGAAACACCATATATTTT
CASNHLTGSGNTIYF
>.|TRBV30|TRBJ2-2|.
TGTGCCTGGAGCGAGGCCGGGGAGCTGTTTTTT
CAWSEAGELFF
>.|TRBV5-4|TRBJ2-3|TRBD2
TGTGCCAGCAGCGACGAGACTAGCGGACGCACAGATACGCAGTATTTT
CASSDETSGRTDTQYF
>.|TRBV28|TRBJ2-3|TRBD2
TGTGCCAGCAGTTTCTTGGGGCGGCGGGGGGGCCCAGATACGCAGTATTTT
CASSFLGRRGGPDTQYF
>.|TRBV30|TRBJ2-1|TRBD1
TGTGCCTGGAGCGGACAGGGGAAAGCCTACAATGAGCAGTTCTTC
CAWSGQGKAYNEQFF
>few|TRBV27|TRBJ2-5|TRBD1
TGTGCCAGCAGTTTAGGTGTGGGGACAGCTAGGCTCCTGGAGACCCAGTACTTC
CASSLGVGTARLLETQYF
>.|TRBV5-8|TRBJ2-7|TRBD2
TGTGCCAGCAGCTTAGGGCTAGCGGGGACCTACGAGCAGTACTTC
CASSLGLAGTYEQYF
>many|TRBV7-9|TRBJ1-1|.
TGTGCCAGCAGCCAAGAGTACACTGAAGCTTTCTTT
CASSQEYTEAFF
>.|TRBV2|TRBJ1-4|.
TGTGCCAGCACGAAAACAGGGACTAATGAAAAACTGTTTTTT
CASTKTGTNEKLFF
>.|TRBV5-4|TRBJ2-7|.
TGTGCCAGCAGCTTGGTGCTGGGTAGCGGCGAGCAGTACTTC
CASSLVLGSGEQYF
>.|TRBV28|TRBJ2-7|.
TGTGCCAGCAGTTTATCGGACAGAGGTTTCTACGAGCAGTACTTC
CASSLSDRGFYEQYF
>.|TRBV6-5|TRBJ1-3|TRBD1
TGTGCCAGCAGACCAGGGGGCTCTGGAAACACCATATATTTT
CASRPGGSGNTIYF